The 12 T cell receptor beta chains in this list originate from one sample, sequenced in a study of siplizumab effects on memory and regulatory T cells (dated by TCRdb to about 2019). Receptor libraries were prepared by the immunoSEQ multiplex PCR assay. The source is immuneACCESS, and TCRdb retained only in-frame sequences with V and J called. Part of the clones is not carried over; for the studies checked, unresolved V genes explain less than half of this, and the remainder is unexplained. This sample is represented by about 50,000 clones; roughly 84% of them were singletons. The leading ten clones occupy 0.35% of the sample. Specimen: naive CD8+ T cells sorted from blood. Sample cell subset or site, as interpreted from the label and publication: unstimulated naive T cells. The receptors were gathered from a human donor in good health.

The chain couples TRBV19 to TRBJ2-3; 7 bases map to TRBD2. Germline V lookup: CDR1 LNHDA, CDR2 SQIVND (reference sequence). The CDR3 runs 15 residues. V gave up 4 bases and J gave up 2 bases; unmatched junction bases: 6. The CDR3 nucleotides are TGTGCCAGTAGTAGGTGGGAGGGTCCCACAGATACGCAGTATTTT. Translating gives CASSRWEGPTDTQYF.

The genes are TRBV11-2 and TRBJ2-1; D is uncertain. V lost 3 bases and J lost 6, with 6 bases in between. The CDR3 contains 12 residues. Looked up from germline, CDR1 is SGHAT and CDR2 is FQNNGV. CDR3 DNA: TGTGCCAGCAGCTTGGAGTTCAATGAGCAGTTCTTC. Protein: CASSLEFNEQFF.

The chain links TRBV27 to TRBJ1-1; unclear D gene. Germline V gives CDR1 MNHEY, CDR2 SMNVEV (reference sequence). The ends were cut back, 6 bases at V and 2 bases at J, with 13 bases in the middle. The CDR3 totals 14 residues. CDR3 bases: TGTGCCAGCAGCAGTACCGGGCACAACACTGAAGCTTTCTTT. This sequence encodes CASSSTGHNTEAFF.

The chain couples TRBV7-2 to TRBJ2-3, with D perhaps matching TRBD1 (5 bases). The CDR3 totals 18 residues. CDR1 and CDR2 (germline): SGHTA, FQGNSA. V gave up 2 bases and J gave up 1 base, with 19 bases separating them. CDR3 in DNA: TGTGCCAGCAGCTTAAGTCAGGGATACATCTTTGGCACAGATACGCAGTATTTT. Translation gives CASSLSQGYIFGTDTQYF.

This clone was seen only once. The V gene is TRBV27, the J gene TRBJ2-7; maybe TRBD1 (8 bases). Between the trimmed V and J ends, which lost 5 bases and 0 bases, there was a span of 14 bases. CDR3 length equals 15 residues. CDR1 MNHEY and CDR2 SMNVEV come from the germline V gene (reference sequence). In nucleotides, the CDR3 is TGTGCCAGCAGTGACAGGGGACTATCCTCCTACGAGCAGTACTTC. The encoded protein is CASSDRGLSSYEQYF.

V is TRBV5-4 and J is TRBJ2-7, with a possible D match to TRBD2 (6 bases). Germline V gives CDR1 SGHNT, CDR2 YYREEE (reference sequence). Trimming stripped 0 bases from V and 6 bases from J, with 7 bases between. The CDR3 extends over 12 amino acids. The CDR3 DNA is TGTGCCAGCAGCTTGGTCGGGGGCGAGCAGTACTTC. Its protein is CASSLVGGEQYF.

The rearrangement joins TRBV27 to TRBJ2-7, with a weak D call TRBD1 (6 bases). The V gene's germline CDR1 is MNHEY and CDR2 SMNVEV (reference sequence). The length of the CDR3 is 14 residues. V was pared by 3 bases and J by 6 bases, with 15 bases between. The CDR3 DNA is TGTGCCAGCAGTTTTGGGGGCAGGGCCCTCGAGCAGTACTTC. Its translation is CASSFGGRALEQYF.

This chain uses TRBV5-6 with TRBJ1-1; 9 bases agree with TRBD1. Trimming cost V 4 bases and J 7 bases; bases outside gene matches: 8. The CDR3 length is 14 residues. Germline loops: CDR1 SGHDT, CDR2 YYEEEE. Here the CDR3 reads CASSPRDRVFEAFF. CDR3 nucleotide sequence: TGTGCCAGCAGCCCCCGGGACAGGGTTTTTGAAGCTTTCTTT. The full variable domain, with the rest looked up from reference TRBV5-6 and TRBJ1-1, is DAGVTQSPTHLIKTRGQQVTLRCSPKSGHDTVSWYQQALGQGPQFIFQYYEEEERQRGNFPDRFSGHQFPNYSSELNVNALLLGDSALYLCASSPRDRVFEAFFGQGTRLTVV.

J is TRBJ2-7 and V is TRBV5-6, with D maybe TRBD1 (6 bases). The V and J ends lost 5 bases and 0 bases respectively, with 15 bases between them. The CDR3 is made up of 15 amino acids. CDR1 is SGHDT, CDR2 YYEEEE, per germline. The CDR3 loop reads CASSTGHRSSYEQYF. In DNA, the CDR3 is TGTGCCAGCAGTACAGGGCACCGTAGCTCCTACGAGCAGTACTTC.

This clone was found a few times. The J gene is TRBJ2-7, the V gene TRBV4-1; no clear D gene. V was cut by 0 bases and J by 7 bases, with 10 bases left in between. The CDR3 extends over 13 amino acids. Germline-derived CDR1 and CDR2 are MGHRA and YSYEKL. Written as DNA, the CDR3 is TGCGCCAGCAGCCAAGAAACCCGGCCTGAGCAGTACTTC. Translation: CASSQETRPEQYF.

This chain links TRBV2 with TRBJ2-7; D unresolved. This CDR3 contains 12 residues. The V gene's germline CDR1 is SNHLY and CDR2 FYNNEI. V gave up 1 base and J gave up 4 bases, with 5 bases separating them. CDR3 bases: TGTGCCAGCAGTGAAGTCCATTACGAGCAGTACTTC. Amino acid sequence: CASSEVHYEQYF.

A few counts support this clone. This chain joins TRBV5-1 and TRBJ1-1, with 7 bases fitting TRBD1. The CDR3 loop spans 15 amino acids. With V trimmed by 4 bases and J by 3 bases, 9 bases remained unmatched. Germline-derived CDR1 and CDR2 are SGHRS and YFSETQ. CDR3 coding DNA: TGCGCCAGCAGCCTTTCTTCAGGGGGGGACACTGAAGCTTTCTTT. Translating gives CASSLSSGGDTEAFF. Looking up the rest from reference TRBV5-1 and TRBJ1-1 gives the full variable domain: KAGVTQTPRYLIKTRGQQVTLSCSPISGHRSVSWYQQTPGQGLQFLFEYFSETQRNKGNFPGRFSGRQFSNSRSEMNVSTLELGDSALYLCASSLSSGGDTEAFFGQGTRLTVV.